These T cell receptor beta chains were read from a single sample in a study of cytomegalovirus exposure and HLA in healthy donors. Libraries were prepared by immunoSEQ multiplex PCR; TCRdb keeps only in-frame clonotypes and omits some of them. The data contain under 200,000 clones, about 59% of them seen just once; the ten biggest clones take up about 2.9%. The sequencing input was PBMCs. The receptors come from a man aged 35-49 years in good health and CMV-seronegative. Each CDR3 is given with its conserved first and last residue. The order of the fields is D gene, clone size, V gene, CDR3 protein. A D gene is named only where the DNA matches it firmly. Not all rows give a size; the values are once, few, many and, for expanded clones, a class.

>TRBD2|few|TRBV19
CASRGPGLAGVTFF
>-|-|TRBV15
CATSRDQGPRSSYNEQFF
>TRBD2|-|TRBV15
CATSRDPGSGTSYEQYF
>TRBD1|-|TRBV4-1
CASSQTGQGIGQPQHF
>TRBD2|-|TRBV4-3
CASSQVPVGGLPYEQYF
>-|once|TRBV5-4
CASSPEWDNEQFF
>-|once|TRBV4-1
CASSRVRGVNTEAFF
>-|few|TRBV5-6
CASSFSGFEYNEQFF
>-|-|TRBV5-8
CASSFSADYGYTF
>TRBD2|-|TRBV2
CASRNQRGGAETQYF
>TRBD1|-|TRBV30
CAWSVKGQGNQPQHF
>TRBD1|-|TRBV29-1
CSARQGIEYEQYF
>-|-|TRBV7-2
CASSLLGSRGDQPQHF
>TRBD2|-|TRBV4-3
CASSQDPSGVDRAKNIQYF
>-|-|TRBV25-1
CASSLASGNTIYF
>-|once|TRBV18
CASSRGPPGSTEAFF
>-|-|TRBV30
CAWSDDRSSYNSPLHF
>-|few|TRBV6-6
CASSSRTGSSYNEQFF
>-|few|TRBV19
CASSRGGESGNQPQHF
>-|-|TRBV19
CASHARMNNEKLFF
>TRBD1|-|TRBV19
CASSSRDRLAMNTEAFF
>TRBD1|-|TRBV5-1
CASSLIGTGDYTGNGYTF
>-|few|TRBV27
CASTHRGGRGEQYF
>-|-|TRBV27
CASSLSGRGTEAFF
>TRBD1|-|TRBV4-1
CASSQDRGRRGYTF
>-|-|TRBV29-1
CSVEDIEQYF
>-|-|TRBV11-3
CASKDSSTNEKLFF
>-|-|TRBV6-1
CASSLDGNNEQFF
>TRBD1|few|TRBV11-2
CASSLTRTGEAFF
>-|few|TRBV4-3
CASSQPGSGANVLTF
>TRBD1|-|TRBV11-1
CASSSSGTGYNEQFF
>TRBD1|few|TRBV5-6
CASSKSGTGRLGGYTF
>-|few|TRBV7-9
CASSLFRGGSTDTQYF
>-|-|TRBV19
CASSSQRYGNNQPQHF
>-|-|TRBV6-5
CASSYSRRTYEQYF
>-|few|TRBV19
CASSIRGFSYEQYF
>-|once|TRBV9
CASSVASSYEQYF
>TRBD1|-|TRBV4-2
CASSQRLGTGETGELFF
>TRBD1|-|TRBV6-1
CASSEGTGEYEQYF
>TRBD1|-|TRBV5-4
CASRRDRGYEQYF
>-|few|TRBV30
CACKGQPNSPLHF
>TRBD2|-|TRBV19
CASSPQGLGDEQYF
>-|-|TRBV7-2
CASSSHSPSSGNTIYF
>-|-|TRBV27
CASSLSSAVLGGTQYF
>TRBD2|few|TRBV7-2
CASSRAGGRRETQYF
>TRBD1|-|TRBV5-1
CASSSATGALTEAFF
>TRBD2|-|TRBV19
CASSSRSTSGRGTEQFF
>-|-|TRBV6-1
CASRTGPASYEQYF
>TRBD1|-|TRBV5-1
CASSPRDRGRRNEKLFF
>-|-|TRBV27
CASKGGYTGELFF
>-|few|TRBV19
CASEGGLGNQPQHF
>-|-|TRBV5-1
CASSVEEGTDTQYF
>TRBD1|few|TRBV6-5
CASIPGQGGHEQYF
>-|-|TRBV5-1
CASSLAGRDGYTF